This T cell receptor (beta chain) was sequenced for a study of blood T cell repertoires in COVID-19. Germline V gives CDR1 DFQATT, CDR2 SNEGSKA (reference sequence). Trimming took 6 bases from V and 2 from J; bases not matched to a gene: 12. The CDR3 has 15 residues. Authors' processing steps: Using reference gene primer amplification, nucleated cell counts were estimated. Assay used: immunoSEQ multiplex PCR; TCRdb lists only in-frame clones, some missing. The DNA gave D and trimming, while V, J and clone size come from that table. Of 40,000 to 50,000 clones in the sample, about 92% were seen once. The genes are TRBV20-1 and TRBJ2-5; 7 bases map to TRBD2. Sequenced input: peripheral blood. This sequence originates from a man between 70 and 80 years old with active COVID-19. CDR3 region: CSASEPGGLQETQYF. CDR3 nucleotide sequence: TGCAGTGCGAGTGAGCCGGGAGGATTGCAAGAGACCCAGTACTTC.